These 29 T cell receptor beta chains originate from one sample sequenced in a study of T cell clusters in autoimmune cytopenias. Each sample's input was about 250 ng genomic DNA, some 40,000 genome equivalents. TRB rearrangements were amplified by touch-down multiplex PCR with mixed TRB-A/B primers. TCRdb reprocessed the multiplex PCR reads; each CDR3 protein has one entry and no DNA is given. In all, the sample yields some 11,000 distinct CDR3 sequences. The sequencing sample was made of peripheral blood. Source of these receptors: a human donor with an autoimmune cytopenia or autoimmune hepatitis (not recorded which).

V usage is TRBV19 and J usage is TRBJ2-1; TCRdb's D gene call, TRBD2, goes unchecked for lack of DNA. This CDR3 comprises 17 residues. Germline loops: CDR1 LNHDA, CDR2 SQIVND (reference sequence). The CDR3: CASSIGLGGLSYNEQFF.

The V call is TRBV18, the J call TRBJ2-3; the D gene TCRdb calls, TRBD1, cannot be checked with no DNA. The CDR3 has 13 amino acids. Looked up from germline, CDR1 is KGHSH and CDR2 is LQKENI. CDR3 sequence reads: CASSPSGLDTQYF.

Measured by frequency, this clonotype is medium-sized. V is TRBV29-1 and J is TRBJ2-1; TCRdb designates TRBD1, a call that cannot be tested without DNA. Germline lookup yields CDR1 SQVTM and CDR2 ANQGSEA. The CDR3 runs 13 residues. CDR3 loop: CSHPGQGYNEQFF.

This chain links TRBV28 with TRBJ1-1; the TCRdb D gene call, TRBD1, has no DNA to confirm it. The CDR3 is 14 residues long. CDR1 and CDR2 (germline): MDHEN, SYDVKM. The CDR3 spells CASSTHRVNTEAFF. The whole variable domain, filled in from reference TRBV28 and TRBJ1-1, reads DVKVTQSSRYLVKRTGEKVFLECVQDMDHENMFWYRQDPGLGLRLIYFSYDVKMKEKGDIPEGYSVSREKKERFSLILESASTNQTSMYLCASSTHRVNTEAFFGQGTRLTVV.

Its frequency marks this clonotype as medium-sized (0.01 to 0.1%). This chain connects TRBV29-1 to TRBJ2-7; the TCRdb call, TRBD1, lacks DNA for checking. This CDR3 has 12 amino acids. Germline CDR1 is SQVTM and CDR2 is ANQGSEA. This CDR3 reads CSAGQSSYEQYF.

This clonotype is medium-sized by frequency. The chain combines TRBV29-1 with TRBJ1-4; TCRdb's D gene call, TRBD1, goes unchecked for lack of DNA. Germline lookup yields CDR1 SQVTM and CDR2 ANQGSEA. CDR3 length equals 13 residues. The CDR3 protein is CSARDPLKEKLFF.

The CDR3 reads CASSPSTANTGELFF. The rearrangement links TRBV6-6 to TRBJ2-2. Germline V gene data show CDR1 as MNHNY and CDR2 as SVGAGI (reference sequence). The CDR3 is 15 residues long.

The chain joins TRBV7-6 to TRBJ2-2; the TRBD2 assignment by TCRdb is unverifiable without DNA. Germline assignment: CDR1 SGHVS and CDR2 FNYEAQ. The CDR3 is made up of 17 amino acids. The CDR3 is CASSPRTSGKKAGELFF.

The chain recombines TRBV19 with TRBJ1-1; TCRdb designates TRBD1, a call that cannot be tested without DNA. Germline V gene sequence: CDR1 LNHDA, CDR2 SQIVND (reference sequence). The CDR3 length is 12 residues. CDR3 sequence reads: CASQQGDTEAFF.

This rearrangement joins TRBV6-5 to TRBJ2-7; the TRBD1 assignment by TCRdb is unverifiable without DNA. The CDR3 sequence is 15 residues long. Germline CDR1 reads MNHEY; CDR2 reads SVGAGI. The CDR3 is CASRVLGTGLYEQYF.

The chain carries TRBV5-6 and TRBJ1-5; the D gene TCRdb calls, TRBD1, cannot be checked with no DNA. Germline values: CDR1 SGHDT, CDR2 YYEEEE. The CDR3 covers 13 residues. This CDR3 is CASSRGNLGPQHF.

This rearrangement joins TRBV6-6 to TRBJ2-2; TCRdb designates TRBD2, a call that cannot be tested without DNA. The CDR3 has 18 residues. Germline V gene sequence: CDR1 MNHNY, CDR2 SVGAGI (reference sequence). This CDR3 reads CASSSYGTSGGNTGELFF.

This chain uses TRBV19 with TRBJ2-7. The germline V gene encodes CDR1 LNHDA and CDR2 SQIVND (reference sequence). This CDR3 is built from 14 residues. The CDR3 protein is CASSPSGSSYEQYF.

This clonotype is called medium-sized (0.01 to 0.1%) based on its frequency. The chain couples TRBV6-6 to TRBJ1-4; the TRBD1 assignment by TCRdb is unverifiable without DNA. The CDR3 sequence is 13 residues long. CDR1 is MNHNY and CDR2 is SVGAGI in the germline V gene (reference sequence). The CDR3 here is CASSYTRDEKLFF.

The rearrangement uses TRBV6-5 and TRBJ2-5. This CDR3 contains 11 residues. Germline V gene data show CDR1 as MNHEY and CDR2 as SVGAGI. Here the CDR3 reads CASSTQETQYF.

V usage is TRBV5-5 and J usage is TRBJ2-5; without DNA, the TCRdb call of TRBD1 cannot be checked. CDR1 SGHKS and CDR2 YYEKEE come from the germline V gene (reference sequence). The CDR3 loop spans 16 amino acids. CDR3 amino acids: CASSLVGTAAQETQYF.

The rearrangement links TRBV7-2 to TRBJ2-5; the TCRdb call, TRBD1, lacks DNA for checking. The CDR3 length is 11 residues. Per the germline V gene, CDR1 is SGHTA and CDR2 is FQGNSA. The chain's CDR3 is CASSPDRPQYF. The entire variable domain, with the rest obtained from reference TRBV7-2 and TRBJ2-5, is as follows: GAGVSQSPSNKVTEKGKDVELRCDPISGHTALYWYRQSLGQGLEFLIYFQGNSAPDKSGLPSDRFSAERTGGSVSTLTIQRTQQEDSAVYLCASSPDRPQYFGPGTRLLVL.

This sequence joins TRBV12-3 or TRBV12-4 and TRBJ1-3; no DNA is available, so the TRBD1 call from TCRdb remains unchecked. This CDR3 is 14 amino acids long. The CDR3 loop reads CASSPQGRGNTIYF.

The chain uses TRBV6-5 and TRBJ1-1. The germline gives CDR1 MNHEY, CDR2 SVGAGI. The CDR3 contains 12 residues. The CDR3 spells CASRRLNTEAFF.

The chain combines TRBV7-2 with TRBJ2-3; TCRdb calls TRBD1, which cannot be checked without DNA. This CDR3 has 15 amino acids. Germline V gene lookup returns CDR1 SGHTA and CDR2 FQGNSA. The CDR3 loop is CASSLNTRGTDTQYF.

The chain links TRBV18 to TRBJ2-3. The V gene's germline CDR1 is KGHSH and CDR2 LQKENI. The CDR3 is 11 residues long. Here the CDR3 reads CASSTADTQYF.

V is TRBV6-1 and J is TRBJ1-5; TCRdb's D call of TRBD1 is untestable without DNA. Germline CDR1 reads MNHNS; CDR2 reads SASEGT. The CDR3 totals 15 residues. CDR3 loop: CASSSRQGSNQPQHF.

V is TRBV6-5 and J is TRBJ2-5; TCRdb's assignment of TRBD1 cannot be checked, as there is no DNA. Germline V CDR1 and CDR2: MNHEY, SVGAGI. This CDR3 is 14 amino acids long. The CDR3 sequence is CASSYSRTVETQYF.

The V gene is TRBV6-1, the J gene TRBJ2-5; TCRdb designates TRBD1, a call that cannot be tested without DNA. Germline values: CDR1 MNHNS, CDR2 SASEGT. CDR3 length equals 14 residues. This chain's CDR3 is CASSHRGVRETQYF.

In terms of frequency, this clonotype is medium-sized. The rearrangement joins TRBV19 to TRBJ1-4; absent DNA, TCRdb's TRBD1 call cannot be checked. CDR3 length: 15 amino acids. CDR1 is LNHDA and CDR2 is SQIVND in the germline V gene (reference sequence). The CDR3 protein is CASSTGGDVDEKLFF.

The chain employs TRBV18 and TRBJ1-2. Germline CDR1 is KGHSH and CDR2 is LQKENI. The CDR3 length is 15 residues. CDR3 amino acids: CASSPPSGSNYGYTF.

The chain is built from TRBV6-5 and TRBJ1-2; with no DNA, the TCRdb D assignment of TRBD1 cannot be verified. The germline V gene has CDR1 MNHEY and CDR2 SVGAGI. The CDR3 has 13 amino acids. This CDR3 reads CASKGGRDGGYTF.

This clonotype is identified as medium-sized from frequency. The chain has TRBV30 and TRBJ2-5. Looked up from germline, CDR1 is GTSNPN and CDR2 is SVGIG (reference sequence). The CDR3 runs to 13 residues. CDR3: CAWSSFALETQYF.

The chain recombines TRBV12-3 or TRBV12-4 with TRBJ1-5; TCRdb selects TRBD1, and the lack of DNA leaves this call unchecked. There are 13 residues in the CDR3. CDR3 protein: CASSGQGNQPQHF.